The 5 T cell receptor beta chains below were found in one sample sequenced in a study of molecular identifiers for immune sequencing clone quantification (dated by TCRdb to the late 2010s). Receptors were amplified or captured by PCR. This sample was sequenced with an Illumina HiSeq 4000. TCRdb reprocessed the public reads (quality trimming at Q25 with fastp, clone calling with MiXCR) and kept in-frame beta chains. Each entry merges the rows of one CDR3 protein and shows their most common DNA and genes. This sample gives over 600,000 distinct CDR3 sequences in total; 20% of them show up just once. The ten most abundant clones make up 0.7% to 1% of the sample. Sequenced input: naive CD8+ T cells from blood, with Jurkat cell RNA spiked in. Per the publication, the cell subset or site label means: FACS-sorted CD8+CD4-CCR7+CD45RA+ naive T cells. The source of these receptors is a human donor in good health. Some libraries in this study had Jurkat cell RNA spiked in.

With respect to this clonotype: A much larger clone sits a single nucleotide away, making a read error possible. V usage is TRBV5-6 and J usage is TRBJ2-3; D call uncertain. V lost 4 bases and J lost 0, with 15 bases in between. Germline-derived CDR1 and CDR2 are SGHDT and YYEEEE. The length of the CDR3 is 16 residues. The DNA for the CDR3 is TGTGCCAGCAGCCGGCCGACCAGATCGAGCACAGATACGCAGTATTTT. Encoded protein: CASSRPTRSSTDTQYF.

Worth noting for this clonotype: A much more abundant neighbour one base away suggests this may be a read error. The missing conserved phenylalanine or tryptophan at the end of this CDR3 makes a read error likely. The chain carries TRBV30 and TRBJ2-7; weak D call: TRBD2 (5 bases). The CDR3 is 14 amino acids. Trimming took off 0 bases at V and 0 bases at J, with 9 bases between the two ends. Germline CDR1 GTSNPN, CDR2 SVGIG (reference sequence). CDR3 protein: CAWSVRRYSYEQYY. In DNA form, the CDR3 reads TGTGCCTGGAGTGTGAGGAGGTACTCCTACGAGCAGTACTAC.

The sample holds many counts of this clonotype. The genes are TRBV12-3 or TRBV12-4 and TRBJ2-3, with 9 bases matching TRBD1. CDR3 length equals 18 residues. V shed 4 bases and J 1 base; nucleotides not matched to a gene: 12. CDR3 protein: CASSWPGQGASGTDTQYF. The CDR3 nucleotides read TGTGCCAGCAGTTGGCCGGGACAGGGCGCCTCAGGCACAGATACGCAGTATTTT.

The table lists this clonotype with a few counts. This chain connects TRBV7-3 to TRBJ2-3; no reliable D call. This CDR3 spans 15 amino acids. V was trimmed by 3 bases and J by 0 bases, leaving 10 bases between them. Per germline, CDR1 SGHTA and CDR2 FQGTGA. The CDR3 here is CASSFNAASTDTQYF. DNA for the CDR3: TGTGCCAGCAGCTTTAATGCGGCTAGCACAGATACGCAGTATTTT.

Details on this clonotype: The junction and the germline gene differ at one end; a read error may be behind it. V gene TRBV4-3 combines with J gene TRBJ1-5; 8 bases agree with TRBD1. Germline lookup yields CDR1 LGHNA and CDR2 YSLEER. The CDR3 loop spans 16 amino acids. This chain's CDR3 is CASGQDATGDFQPQHF. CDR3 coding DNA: TGCGCCAGCGGCCAGGACGCGACAGGGGATTTTCAGCCCCAGCATTTT.